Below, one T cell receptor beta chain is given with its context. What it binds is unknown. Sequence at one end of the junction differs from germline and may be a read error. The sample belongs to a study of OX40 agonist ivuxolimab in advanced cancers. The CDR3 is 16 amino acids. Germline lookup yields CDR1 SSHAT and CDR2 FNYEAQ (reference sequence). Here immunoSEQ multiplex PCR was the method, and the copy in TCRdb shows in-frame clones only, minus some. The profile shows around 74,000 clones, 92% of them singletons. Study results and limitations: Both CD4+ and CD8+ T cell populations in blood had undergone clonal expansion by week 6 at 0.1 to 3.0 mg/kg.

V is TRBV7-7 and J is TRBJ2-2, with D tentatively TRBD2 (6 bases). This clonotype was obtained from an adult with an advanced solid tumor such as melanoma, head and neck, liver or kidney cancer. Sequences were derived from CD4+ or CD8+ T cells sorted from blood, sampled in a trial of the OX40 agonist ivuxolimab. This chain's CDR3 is CASSPMVGGDTGELFF. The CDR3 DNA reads TGTGCTAGCAGCCCTATGGTCGGAGGGGACACCGGGGAGCTGTTTTTT. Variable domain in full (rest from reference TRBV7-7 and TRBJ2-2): GAGVSQSPRYKVTKRGQDVTLRCDPISSHATLYWYQQALGQGPEFLTYFNYEAQPDKSGLPSDRFSAERPEGSISTLTIQRTEQRDSAMYRCASSPMVGGDTGELFFGEGSRLTVL.